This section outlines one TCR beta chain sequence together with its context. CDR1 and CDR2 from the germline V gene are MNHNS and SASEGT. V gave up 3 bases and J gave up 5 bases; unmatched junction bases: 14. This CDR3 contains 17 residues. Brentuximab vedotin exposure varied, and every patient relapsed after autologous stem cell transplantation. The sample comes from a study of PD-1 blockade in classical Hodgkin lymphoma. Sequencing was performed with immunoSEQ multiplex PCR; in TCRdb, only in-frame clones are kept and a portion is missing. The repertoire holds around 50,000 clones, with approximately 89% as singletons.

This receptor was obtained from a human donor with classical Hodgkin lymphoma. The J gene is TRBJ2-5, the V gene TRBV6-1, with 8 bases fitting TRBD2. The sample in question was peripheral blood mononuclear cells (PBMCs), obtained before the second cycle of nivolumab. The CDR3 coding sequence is TGTGCCAGCAGTGACCTCTTCTTATCCGGCGGGGGGGAGACCCAGTACTTC. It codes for CASSDLFLSGGGETQYF.